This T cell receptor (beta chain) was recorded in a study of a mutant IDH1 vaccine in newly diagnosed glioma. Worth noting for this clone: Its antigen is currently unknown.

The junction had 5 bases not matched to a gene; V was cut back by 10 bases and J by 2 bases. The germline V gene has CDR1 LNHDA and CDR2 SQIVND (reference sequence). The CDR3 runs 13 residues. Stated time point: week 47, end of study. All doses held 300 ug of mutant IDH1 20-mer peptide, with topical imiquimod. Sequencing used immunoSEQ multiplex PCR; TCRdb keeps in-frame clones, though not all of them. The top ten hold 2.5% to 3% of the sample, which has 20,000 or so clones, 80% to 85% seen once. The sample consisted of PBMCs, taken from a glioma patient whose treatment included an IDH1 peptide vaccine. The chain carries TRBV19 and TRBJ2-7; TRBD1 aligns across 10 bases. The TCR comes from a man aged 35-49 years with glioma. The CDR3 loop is CATRQGAAYEQYF. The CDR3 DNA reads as TGTGCCACCCGACAGGGGGCTGCCTACGAGCAGTACTTC.